One sample yielded the 9 T cell receptor beta chains listed below, sequenced in a study of blood T cells in healthy people across ages. Primers used in a second PCR of roughly 6 to 12 cycles were a sample-barcoded 5' primer and a J-beta primer mix. TCRdb called the 5' RACE reads again in MiXCR, with one record for every CDR3 protein. The sample lists some 700,000 distinct CDR3 sequences; approximately 21% were seen once. The sample consisted of blood. The receptors were sampled from a man aged 70-80 years in good health.

This clonotype has just a few counts. This chain joins TRBV5-1 and TRBJ2-5; a weak D match, TRBD1 (5 bases). V was cut by 8 bases and J by 2 bases, with 16 bases left in between. CDR3 size: 14 residues. Germline V lookup: CDR1 SGHRS, CDR2 YFSETQ. CDR3 sequence: CASTSTGTQETQYF. Written as DNA, the CDR3 is TGCGCCAGTACCTCCACAGGCACTCAAGAGACCCAGTACTTC.

The chain carries TRBV5-1 and TRBJ2-3, with TRBD1 matching 9 bases. The CDR3 is made up of 15 amino acids. Germline loops: CDR1 SGHRS, CDR2 YFSETQ. V was clipped by 2 bases and J by 3 bases; unmatched bases: 4. The CDR3 sequence: CASSFSGTGTDTQYF. CDR3 in DNA: TGCGCCAGCAGCTTTTCCGGGACAGGGACAGATACGCAGTATTTT.

The J gene is TRBJ1-1, the V gene TRBV11-2, with TRBD1 matching 7 bases. Germline lookup yields CDR1 SGHAT and CDR2 FQNNGV. V lost 4 bases to trimming and J lost 1 base; unmatched junction nucleotides: 3. CDR3 length: 14 amino acids. Here the CDR3 reads CASSWDRSNTEAFF. CDR3 DNA: TGTGCCAGCAGCTGGGACAGATCGAACACTGAAGCTTTCTTT.

The chain carries TRBV6-1 and TRBJ2-3; D uncertain. There are 16 residues in the CDR3. With 5 bases removed from V and 0 bases from J, the gap between germline ends came to 15 bases. Germline values: CDR1 MNHNS, CDR2 SASEGT. CDR3 sequence: CASSSRPKRSTDTQYF. CDR3 nucleotide sequence: TGTGCCAGCAGTTCCCGACCTAAACGTAGCACAGATACGCAGTATTTT.

J is TRBJ1-5 and V is TRBV27; D unclear. The ends were cut back, 3 bases at V and 2 bases at J, with 8 bases in the middle. Germline CDR1 reads MNHEY; CDR2 reads SMNVEV (reference sequence). This CDR3 is 14 amino acids long. The CDR3 region is CASSFSGGNQPQHF. The DNA of the CDR3 is TGTGCCAGCAGTTTTTCAGGTGGCAATCAGCCCCAGCATTTT.

This CDR3 reads CSARDSGGLRDRGSNEQFF. The CDR3, as DNA: TGCAGTGCTAGAGATTCGGGTGGGCTTAGGGACAGGGGGTCGAATGAGCAGTTCTTC. The rearrangement uses TRBV20-1 and TRBJ2-1; 11 nucleotides align to TRBD1. V lost 0 bases to trimming and J lost 7 bases; unmatched junction nucleotides: 17. CDR3 size: 19 residues. CDR1 and CDR2 (germline): DFQATT, SNEGSKA (reference sequence).

This chain connects TRBV12-3 or TRBV12-4 to TRBJ2-1; unclear D gene. The end of the DNA aligns better with TRBJ2-7, so the J call may be wrong. The CDR3 covers 16 residues. DNA of the CDR3: TGTGCCAGCAGTTTAGCTGAAAGGGTCCTCCTTTACGAGCAGTACTTC. Amino acids: CASSLAERVLLYEQYF.

The J gene is TRBJ1-2, the V gene TRBV12-3 or TRBV12-4; possibly TRBD1 for D (5 bases). V was pared by 4 bases and J by 7 bases, with 16 bases between. This CDR3 region has 14 residues. CDR3 amino acids: CASSSYGRVAGYTF. The CDR3 DNA reads TGTGCCAGCAGTTCTTATGGCAGGGTGGCTGGCTACACCTTC.

The V gene is TRBV12-3 or TRBV12-4, the J gene TRBJ2-5; 9 bases fit TRBD1. Unmatched junction bases numbered 16, after V lost 6 bases and J lost 11 bases. The CDR3 runs 15 residues. The CDR3 loop is CASSSPGTGKWEQYF. CDR3 nucleotides: TGTGCCAGCAGCTCCCCTGGGACAGGGAAGTGGGAGCAGTACTTC.